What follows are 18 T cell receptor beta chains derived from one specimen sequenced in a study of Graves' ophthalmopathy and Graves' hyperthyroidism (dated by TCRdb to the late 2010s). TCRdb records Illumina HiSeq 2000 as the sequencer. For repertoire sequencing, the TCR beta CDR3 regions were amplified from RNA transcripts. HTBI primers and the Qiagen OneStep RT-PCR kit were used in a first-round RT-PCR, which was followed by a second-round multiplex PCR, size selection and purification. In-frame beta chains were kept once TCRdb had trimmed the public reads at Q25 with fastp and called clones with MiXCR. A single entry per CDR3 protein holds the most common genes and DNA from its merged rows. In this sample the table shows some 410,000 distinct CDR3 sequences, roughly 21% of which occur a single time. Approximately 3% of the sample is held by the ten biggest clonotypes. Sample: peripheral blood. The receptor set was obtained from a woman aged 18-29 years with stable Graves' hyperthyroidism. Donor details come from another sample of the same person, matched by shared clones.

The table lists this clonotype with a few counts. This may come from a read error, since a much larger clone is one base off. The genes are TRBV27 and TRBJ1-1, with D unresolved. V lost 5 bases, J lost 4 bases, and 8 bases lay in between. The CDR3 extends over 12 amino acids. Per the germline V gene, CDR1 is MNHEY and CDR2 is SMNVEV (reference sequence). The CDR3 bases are TGTGCCAGCAGTGGAGAGGGCACTGAAGCTTTCTTT. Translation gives CASSGEGTEAFF.

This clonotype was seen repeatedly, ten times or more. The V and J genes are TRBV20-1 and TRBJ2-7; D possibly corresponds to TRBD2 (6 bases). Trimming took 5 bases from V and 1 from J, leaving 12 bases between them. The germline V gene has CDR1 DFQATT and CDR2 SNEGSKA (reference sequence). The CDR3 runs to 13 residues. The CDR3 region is CSAVGTPSYEQYF. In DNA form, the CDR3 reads TGCAGTGCTGTCGGGACTCCTTCCTACGAGCAGTACTTC.

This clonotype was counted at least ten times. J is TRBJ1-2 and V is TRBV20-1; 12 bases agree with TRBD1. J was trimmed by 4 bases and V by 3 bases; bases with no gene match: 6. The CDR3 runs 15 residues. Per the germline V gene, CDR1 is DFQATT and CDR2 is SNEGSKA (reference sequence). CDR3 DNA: TGCAGTGCTAGGGGGACAGGGGGCGCGTCCTATGGCTACACCTTC. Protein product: CSARGTGGASYGYTF.

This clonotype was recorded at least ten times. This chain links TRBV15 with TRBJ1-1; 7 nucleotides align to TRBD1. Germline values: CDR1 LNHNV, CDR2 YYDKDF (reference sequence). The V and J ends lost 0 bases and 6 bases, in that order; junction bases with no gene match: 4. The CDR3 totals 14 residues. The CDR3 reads CATSRDDRVPEAFF. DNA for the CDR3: TGTGCCACCAGCAGAGATGACAGGGTTCCTGAAGCTTTCTTT.

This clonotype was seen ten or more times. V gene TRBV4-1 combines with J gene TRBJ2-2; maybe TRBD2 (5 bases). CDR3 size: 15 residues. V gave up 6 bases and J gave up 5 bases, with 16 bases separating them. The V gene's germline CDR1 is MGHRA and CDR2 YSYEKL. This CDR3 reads CASRDFLRGTGELFF. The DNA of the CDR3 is TGCGCCAGCAGGGACTTCCTCCGCGGAACCGGGGAGCTGTTTTTT.

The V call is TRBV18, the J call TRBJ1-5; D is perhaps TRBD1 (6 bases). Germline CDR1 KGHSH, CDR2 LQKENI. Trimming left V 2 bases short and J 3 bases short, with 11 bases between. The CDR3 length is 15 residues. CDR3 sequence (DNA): TGTGCCAGCTCACCAAAACAGGGACACAATCAGCCCCAGCATTTT. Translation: CASSPKQGHNQPQHF.

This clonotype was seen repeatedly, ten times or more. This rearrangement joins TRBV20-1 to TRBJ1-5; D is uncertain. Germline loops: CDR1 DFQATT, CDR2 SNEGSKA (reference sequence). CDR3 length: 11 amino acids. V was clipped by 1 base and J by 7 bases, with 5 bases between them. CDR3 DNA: TGCAGTGCTAGAGGACCCCAGCCCCAGCATTTT. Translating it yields CSARGPQPQHF.

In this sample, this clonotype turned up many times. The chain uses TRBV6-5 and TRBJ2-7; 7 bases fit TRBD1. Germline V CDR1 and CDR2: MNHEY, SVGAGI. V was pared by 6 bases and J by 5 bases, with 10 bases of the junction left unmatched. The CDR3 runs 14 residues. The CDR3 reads CASSWDSRTDEQYF. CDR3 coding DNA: TGTGCCAGCAGCTGGGACAGCCGTACGGACGAGCAGTACTTC.

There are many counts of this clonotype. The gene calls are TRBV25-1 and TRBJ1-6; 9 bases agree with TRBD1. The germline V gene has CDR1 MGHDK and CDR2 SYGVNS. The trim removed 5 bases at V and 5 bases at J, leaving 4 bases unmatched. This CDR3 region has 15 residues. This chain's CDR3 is CASSRQGVNNSPLHF. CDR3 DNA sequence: TGTGCCAGCAGTCGACAGGGGGTCAATAATTCACCCCTCCACTTT.

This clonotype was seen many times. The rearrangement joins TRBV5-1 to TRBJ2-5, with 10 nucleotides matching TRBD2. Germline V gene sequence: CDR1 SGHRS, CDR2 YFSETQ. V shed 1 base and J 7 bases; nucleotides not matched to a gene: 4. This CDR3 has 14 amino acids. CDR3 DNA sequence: TGCGCCAGCAGCTTGACTAGCGGGATGGGGACCCAGTACTTC. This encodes CASSLTSGMGTQYF.

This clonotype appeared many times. The CDR3 nucleotides read TGTGCCACCAGTGATTCGGGGGCGGGAGACCCCAGCGAGCAGTACTTC. It specifies CATSDSGAGDPSEQYF. V is TRBV24-1 and J is TRBJ2-7; tentatively, D is TRBD2 (7 bases). V lost 2 bases to trimming and J lost 6 bases, with 19 bases between them. Germline loops: CDR1 KGHDR, CDR2 SFDVKD. CDR3 length: 16 residues.

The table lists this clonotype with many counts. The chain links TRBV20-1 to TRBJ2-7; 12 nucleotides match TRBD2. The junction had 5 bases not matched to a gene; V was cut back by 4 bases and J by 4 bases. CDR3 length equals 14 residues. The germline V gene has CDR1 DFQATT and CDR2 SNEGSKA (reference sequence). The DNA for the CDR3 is TGCAGTGCTAACCCTAGCGGGAGGGTATACGAGCAGTACTTC. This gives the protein CSANPSGRVYEQYF.

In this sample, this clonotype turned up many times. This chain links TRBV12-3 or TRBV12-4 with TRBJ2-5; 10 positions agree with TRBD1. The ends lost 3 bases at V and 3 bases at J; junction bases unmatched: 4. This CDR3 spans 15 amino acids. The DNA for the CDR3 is TGTGCCAGCAGTTTTCAGGACAGGGGGGAAGAGACCCAGTACTTC. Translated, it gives CASSFQDRGEETQYF.

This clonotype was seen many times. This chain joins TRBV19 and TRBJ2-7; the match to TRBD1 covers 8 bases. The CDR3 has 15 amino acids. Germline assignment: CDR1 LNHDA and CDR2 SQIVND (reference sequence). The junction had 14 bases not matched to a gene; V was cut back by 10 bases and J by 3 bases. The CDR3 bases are TGTGCCACCTCACCCCTGGCAGGGGGCTTCTACGAGCAGTACTTC. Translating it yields CATSPLAGGFYEQYF. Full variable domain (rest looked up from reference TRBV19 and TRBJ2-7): DGGITQSPKYLFRKEGQNVTLSCEQNLNHDAMYWYRQDPGQGLRLIYYSQIVNDFQKGDIAEGYSVSREKKESFPLTVTSAQKNPTAFYLCATSPLAGGFYEQYFGPGTRLTVT.

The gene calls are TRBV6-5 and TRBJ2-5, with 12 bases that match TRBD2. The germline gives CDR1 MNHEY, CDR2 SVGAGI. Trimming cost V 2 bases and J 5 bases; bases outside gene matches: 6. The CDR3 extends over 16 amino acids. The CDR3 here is CASSYHASGGAETQYF. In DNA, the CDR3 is TGTGCCAGCAGTTACCACGCTAGCGGGGGGGCGGAGACCCAGTACTTC.

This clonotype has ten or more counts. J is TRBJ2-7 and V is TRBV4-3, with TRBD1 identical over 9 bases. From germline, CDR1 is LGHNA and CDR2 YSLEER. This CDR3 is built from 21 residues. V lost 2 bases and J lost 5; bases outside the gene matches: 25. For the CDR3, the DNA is TGCGCCAGCAGCCAACCTGAGGACAGGGGATTTAGTCTGCACGCTGGGGACGAGCAGTACTTC. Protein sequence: CASSQPEDRGFSLHAGDEQYF.

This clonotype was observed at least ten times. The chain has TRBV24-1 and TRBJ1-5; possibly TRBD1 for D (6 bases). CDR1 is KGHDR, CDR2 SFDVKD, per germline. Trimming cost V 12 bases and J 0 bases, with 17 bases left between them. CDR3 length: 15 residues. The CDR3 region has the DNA TGTGCCCCGTCAGGACAGCAGTATAGCAATCAGCCCCAGCATTTT. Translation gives CAPSGQQYSNQPQHF.

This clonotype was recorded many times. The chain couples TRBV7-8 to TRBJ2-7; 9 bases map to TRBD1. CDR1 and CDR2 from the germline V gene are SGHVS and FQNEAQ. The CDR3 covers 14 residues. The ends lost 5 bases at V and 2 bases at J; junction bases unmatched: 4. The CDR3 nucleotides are TGTGCCAGCAGCCACAGGGGGCGAGCCTACGAGCAGTACTTC. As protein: CASSHRGRAYEQYF.